The rows below give T cell receptor beta chains drawn from one sample of a study of CD8 T cells in Susac syndrome. TCRdb reanalysed the immunoSEQ multiplex PCR reads using MiXCR and keeps one entry per CDR3 protein. The sample consists of 70,000 to 75,000 distinct CDR3 sequences, 90% to 95% of them appearing once. The sequenced sample was CD4+ T cells from PBMCs. These receptors originate from a human donor with Susac syndrome. Both conserved end residues are part of each CDR3. D genes are given only for firm matches. Size is omitted from some rows. Given values are once, few, many or a class for expanded clones.

size	V	J	D	CDR3	DNA
NA	TRBV28	TRBJ1-5	NA	CASSLRNNQPQHF	TGTGCCAGCAGTTTAAGGAACAATCAGCCCCAGCATTTT
once	TRBV20-1	TRBJ1-4	NA	CSAPDAFGEEKLFF	TGCAGTGCGCCAGACGCCTTCGGGGAGGAAAAACTGTTTTTT
NA	TRBV6-5	TRBJ1-1	NA	CASSYSVLMNTEAFF	TGTGCCAGCAGTTACTCTGTCCTCATGAACACTGAAGCTTTCTTT
NA	TRBV12-3/TRBV12-4	TRBJ2-1	TRBD1	CASSSQGAHYNEQFF	TGTGCCAGCAGTTCCCAGGGGGCCCACTACAATGAGCAGTTCTTC
once	TRBV18	TRBJ1-5	NA	CASSPGRDDNNQPQHF	TGTGCCAGCTCACCCGGGAGGGACGACAACAATCAGCCCCAGCATTTT
NA	TRBV7-2	TRBJ2-3	TRBD1	CASSLVGQVYRDTQYF	TGTGCCAGCAGCTTAGTAGGACAGGTCTATAGAGATACGCAGTATTTT
NA	TRBV18	TRBJ2-7	TRBD1	CASSRGQTMDEQYF	TGTGCCAGCTCCAGGGGGCAAACGATGGACGAGCAGTACTTC
NA	TRBV27	TRBJ2-4	TRBD1	CASRGTGADIQYF	TGTGCCAGCAGGGGAACAGGGGCTGACATTCAGTACTTC
NA	TRBV7-2	TRBJ2-7	TRBD2	CASSPRRAGGEYEQYF	TGTGCCAGCAGCCCCAGAAGGGCGGGGGGGGAGTACGAGCAGTACTTC
few	TRBV7-2	TRBJ2-7	NA	CASSLTALKYEQYF	TGTGCCAGCAGCCTAACGGCCCTTAAGTACGAGCAGTACTTC
NA	TRBV4-1	TRBJ2-7	NA	CASSQERSAIGYEQYF	TGCGCCAGCAGCCAAGAAAGGTCGGCCATAGGTTACGAGCAGTACTTC
NA	TRBV20-1	TRBJ1-5	NA	CSASVAGLRDQPQHF	TGCAGTGCTAGTGTGGCAGGGCTACGCGATCAGCCCCAGCATTTT
NA	TRBV10-3	TRBJ1-5	NA	CAISDQGSPQPQHF	TGTGCCATCAGTGACCAGGGATCGCCTCAGCCCCAGCATTTT
NA	TRBV5-1	TRBJ1-6	TRBD1	CASSLRQGTSPLHF	TGCGCCAGCAGCTTACGACAGGGTACCTCACCCCTCCACTTT
NA	TRBV28	TRBJ2-4	TRBD2	CASSLAGETKNIQYF	TGTGCCAGCAGTTTAGCGGGGGAGACCAAAAACATTCAGTACTTC
NA	TRBV27	TRBJ2-3	NA	CASSQGLPRGTDTQYF	TGTGCCAGCAGTCAGGGACTCCCGAGGGGCACAGATACGCAGTATTTT
NA	TRBV9	TRBJ1-2	NA	CASSNLGRGNYGYTF	TGTGCCAGCAGCAACCTGGGCAGGGGCAACTATGGCTACACCTTC